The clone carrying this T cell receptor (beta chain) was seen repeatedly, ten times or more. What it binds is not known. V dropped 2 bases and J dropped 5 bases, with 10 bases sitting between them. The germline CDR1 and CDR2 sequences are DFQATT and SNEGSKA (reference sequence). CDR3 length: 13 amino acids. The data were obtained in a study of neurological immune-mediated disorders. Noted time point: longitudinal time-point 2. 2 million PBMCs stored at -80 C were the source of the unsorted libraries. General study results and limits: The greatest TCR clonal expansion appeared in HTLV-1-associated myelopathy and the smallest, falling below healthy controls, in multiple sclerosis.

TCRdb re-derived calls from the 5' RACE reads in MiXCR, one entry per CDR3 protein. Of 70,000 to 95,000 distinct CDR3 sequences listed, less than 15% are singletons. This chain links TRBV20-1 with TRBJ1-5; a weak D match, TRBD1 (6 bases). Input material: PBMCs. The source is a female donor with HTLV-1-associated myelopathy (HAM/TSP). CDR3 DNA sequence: TGCAGTGCTAGAAGGACAGAGGATCAGCCCCAGCATTTT. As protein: CSARRTEDQPQHF.